Reported below is one T cell receptor beta chain. Its target is not known. The sample belongs to a study of cytomegalovirus exposure and HLA in healthy donors. Overall study context: There were approximately 85 million unique TCRs (from HLA-typed donors) in an early data release.

Germline V CDR1 and CDR2: MNHNS, SASEGT. The length of the CDR3 is 12 residues. Trimming at V came to 5 bases and at J to 7 bases, leaving 4 bases not matched to a gene. PCR primers comprised 60 Vbeta and 13 Jbeta primers. Clones were read by immunoSEQ multiplex PCR, and TCRdb kept only the in-frame ones, dropping some. The repertoire holds 200,000 or so clones, with approximately 80% as singletons. Study observations and caveats: The study put some 150 TCR beta chains on its list as cytomegalovirus-associated.

The chain is built from TRBV6-1 and TRBJ1-2; 7 nucleotides agree with TRBD1. The clonotype comes from a man aged 30 to 39 in good health and CMV-seronegative. Sequencing used PBMCs. CDR3 nucleotide sequence: TGTGCCAGCAGTACCAGACAGGGTGGCTACACCTTC. This translates into CASSTRQGGYTF.